This T cell receptor (beta chain) originates from a study of T-cell reconstitution after alpha-beta-depleted transplantation in children. Study-level points and caveats: Certain patients had high TCRbeta diversity at day 60, and it came from recipient T cells and thymic progenitors that survived. T-cell numbers and diversity one year post-transplant derived largely from freshly generated T cells. Expanded graft clones, several hundred of them, were reportedly the source of alpha-beta T cells about two months after transplant.

This clonotype was found many times. The antigen is undetermined. The germline V gene has CDR1 LNHNV and CDR2 YYDKDF (reference sequence). This CDR3 has 13 residues. Trimming took 8 bases from V and 4 from J; bases not matched to a gene: 6. A TCRbeta library incorporating unique molecular identifiers was prepared. TCRdb reanalysed the PCR reads using MiXCR and keeps one entry per CDR3 protein. The sample yields some 150,000 distinct CDR3 sequences, 8.8% seen once. The sequence was collected from a female patient between 2 and 15 years old who had a stem cell transplant for congenital amegakaryocytic thrombocytopenia, so the T cells may come from the graft donor. The sequences come from PBMCs, mostly from graft donor cells, collected 180 days after TCRalphabeta/CD19-depleted stem cell transplant. The gene calls are TRBV15 and TRBJ2-7; 9 bases line up with TRBD2. CDR3 DNA: TGTGCCACCCGTCGAGCGGGGGGATACGAGCAGTACTTC. Its translation: CATRRAGGYEQYF.